This T cell receptor beta chain was documented in a study of shared clonotypes between healthy human individuals. General study points: Clonotypes shared by all four donors outscored non-shared clonotypes in generation probability.

Naive CD45RA+ and memory CD45RA-negative subsets were split from CD4+ cells. Sorted subsets were amplified in replicate PCRs using 200 ng DNA, approximately 30,000 T cell genomes. Sequencing was performed with immunoSEQ multiplex PCR; in TCRdb, only in-frame clones are kept and a portion is missing. The sample holds 2 million to 2.5 million clones, 90% to 96% seen once. With respect to this clone: What it binds is unknown.

CDR3 length: 13 residues. Trimming left V 0 bases short and J 4 bases short, with 9 bases between. Germline V gene data show CDR1 as GTSNPN and CDR2 as SVGIG (reference sequence). This chain joins TRBV30 and TRBJ1-2; TRBD1 might be the D (5 bases). The source material was naive CD4+ T cells sorted from blood. The subset here: CD45RA+ positively selected. This receptor was taken from a man aged 18 to 29 in good health. CDR3 DNA sequence: TGTGCCTGGAGTGTCTCAGGGTCCTATGGCTACACCTTC. It yields the protein CAWSVSGSYGYTF.